The 18 T cell receptor beta chains presented below share a single source sample, sequenced in a study of T cell responses to AZD1222 COVID-19 vaccine. Some clones are missing from TCRdb's copy, which holds only in-frame ones; the method was immunoSEQ multiplex PCR. The profile shows approximately 130,000 clones, about 88% of them singletons. This sample comprised peripheral blood, obtained 28 days after the second AZD1222 dose. Receptor source: an adult who received the AZD1222 COVID-19 vaccine.

The J gene is TRBJ1-6, the V gene TRBV6-5; 8 bases map to TRBD1. This CDR3 comprises 15 residues. Per the germline V gene, CDR1 is MNHEY and CDR2 is SVGAGI. The V segment lost 10 bases and the J segment 7 bases; nucleotides outside the gene matches: 12. The CDR3 reads CAIGQGGIVNSPLHF. The CDR3 coding sequence is TGTGCCATTGGACAGGGTGGGATAGTAAATTCACCCCTCCACTTT.

In DNA form, the CDR3 reads TGTGCCAGCAGCTTAGGCCAGGCAGGGGGAGCTTTCTTT. This codes for CASSLGQAGGAFF. The chain links TRBV13 to TRBJ1-1; 7 positions agree with TRBD1. V shed 0 bases and J 10 bases; nucleotides not matched to a gene: 5. This CDR3 region has 13 residues. CDR1 is PRHDT and CDR2 is FYEKMQ in the germline V gene (reference sequence).

The CDR3 region is CASSAGGENTEAFF. The CDR3 DNA sequence: TGTGCCAGCAGCGCAGGGGGTGAGAACACTGAAGCTTTCTTT. The chain is built from TRBV6-5 and TRBJ1-1, with 7 bases matching TRBD1. Germline CDR1 and CDR2: MNHEY and SVGAGI. The trim removed 6 bases at V and 1 base at J, leaving 5 bases unmatched. The CDR3 consists of 14 residues.

The V and J genes are TRBV5-1 and TRBJ1-2; no definite D call. Per germline, CDR1 SGHRS and CDR2 YFSETQ. Trimming took off 4 bases at V and 8 bases at J, with 18 bases between the two ends. The CDR3 runs 14 residues. CDR3 in amino acids: CASSPTSDLRGYTF. CDR3 DNA sequence: TGCGCCAGCAGCCCCACCTCGGACCTAAGGGGCTACACCTTC. Combining the CDR3 with reference TRBV5-1 and TRBJ1-2 gives the whole variable domain KAGVTQTPRYLIKTRGQQVTLSCSPISGHRSVSWYQQTPGQGLQFLFEYFSETQRNKGNFPGRFSGRQFSNSRSEMNVSTLELGDSALYLCASSPTSDLRGYTFGSGTRLTVV.

The V and J genes are TRBV6-5 and TRBJ2-5, with 8 bases that match TRBD2. With V trimmed by 6 bases and J by 5 bases, 8 bases remained unmatched. Per the germline V gene, CDR1 is MNHEY and CDR2 is SVGAGI. This CDR3 has 14 amino acids. CDR3 in amino acids: CASRPGAGGETQYF. Here the CDR3 DNA reads TGTGCCAGCAGGCCCGGGGCGGGGGGTGAGACCCAGTACTTC.

The rearrangement uses TRBV9 and TRBJ1-5; tentative D call: TRBD1 (5 bases). Trimming stripped 3 bases from V and 1 base from J, with 17 bases between. The V gene's germline CDR1 is SGDLS and CDR2 YYNGEE. The length of the CDR3 is 17 residues. CDR3 bases: TGTGCCAGCAGCGAGGGTCCTGGAGGGGCGAGCAATCAGCCCCAGCATTTT. Translating it yields CASSEGPGGASNQPQHF.

In this sample, this clone turned up a few times. The chain couples TRBV19 to TRBJ1-1, with 8 bases that match TRBD1. The CDR3 runs to 17 residues. J gave up 1 base and V 1 base, and 8 bases lay outside the gene matches. Germline CDR1 LNHDA, CDR2 SQIVND (reference sequence). The CDR3: CASSIGSQGARNTEAFF. In nucleotides, the CDR3 is TGTGCCAGTAGTATAGGTTCCCAGGGGGCGAGGAACACTGAAGCTTTCTTT.

The CDR3 sequence is CASSLSGGLYNEQFF. As DNA, the CDR3 is TGTGCCAGCAGTCTTAGCGGGGGCCTGTACAATGAGCAGTTCTTC. The V call is TRBV6-5, the J call TRBJ2-1; 9 bases are shared with TRBD2. V shed 5 bases and J 4 bases; nucleotides not matched to a gene: 6. The CDR3 is 15 residues long. The germline gives CDR1 MNHEY, CDR2 SVGAGI.

The chain carries TRBV6-4 and TRBJ2-2; TRBD1 matches 9 bases. In germline, CDR1 is MRHNA, CDR2 SNTAGT. CDR3 size: 14 residues. V shed 7 bases and J 4 bases; nucleotides not matched to a gene: 4. The CDR3 loop is CASMKTGGTGELFF. The CDR3 bases are TGTGCCAGCATGAAGACAGGGGGCACCGGGGAGCTGTTTTTT.

The chain joins TRBV6-1 to TRBJ2-5, with D perhaps TRBD2 (6 bases). V was cut by 1 base and J by 5 bases, with 17 bases left in between. CDR1 MNHNS and CDR2 SASEGT come from the germline V gene. This CDR3 comprises 16 residues. The DNA of the CDR3 is TGTGCCAGCAGTGAAGGGACGTGGGGGGTGAGGGAGACCCAGTACTTC. Translation: CASSEGTWGVRETQYF.

The gene calls are TRBV15 and TRBJ1-1; perhaps TRBD1 as D (5 bases). The CDR3 covers 18 residues. Germline lookup yields CDR1 LNHNV and CDR2 YYDKDF (reference sequence). Trimming shortened V by 2 bases and J by 5 bases, and 24 bases separated the two germline ends. This chain's CDR3 is CATSRTKSPTGPGTEAFF. CDR3 sequence (DNA): TGTGCCACCAGCAGAACCAAGAGCCCAACGGGGCCGGGAACTGAAGCTTTCTTT.

This chain joins TRBV11-3 and TRBJ1-1, with a possible D match to TRBD1 (5 bases). CDR1 SGHNT and CDR2 YENEEA come from the germline V gene. With 5 bases removed from V and 5 bases from J, the gap between germline ends came to 21 bases. This CDR3 has 16 residues. Here the CDR3 DNA reads TGTGCCAGCAGCCCTTCCGGGGCCTCCCGGGATACTGAAGCTTTCTTT. Translation gives CASSPSGASRDTEAFF.

The rearrangement joins TRBV10-3 to TRBJ1-1, with D possibly matching TRBD1 (6 bases). Germline V lookup: CDR1 ENHRY, CDR2 SYGVKD. The ends were cut back, 8 bases at V and 8 bases at J, with 15 bases in the middle. This CDR3 contains 12 residues. The DNA for the CDR3 is TGTGCCATCCTAGATGGGGGGGCAGAAGCTTTCTTT. Translated, it gives CAILDGGAEAFF.

The genes are TRBV29-1 and TRBJ1-1; perhaps TRBD1 as D (5 bases). Trimming pared 3 bases from V and 5 bases from J, leaving 19 bases between. The CDR3 is 15 amino acids. Per germline, CDR1 SQVTM and CDR2 ANQGSEA. CDR3 residues: CSVEGGIGFGTEAFF. The CDR3 DNA reads as TGCAGCGTTGAGGGGGGGATCGGATTCGGAACTGAAGCTTTCTTT.

The genes are TRBV15 and TRBJ1-1; D is ambiguous. V was shortened by 1 base and J by 1 base, with 7 bases between the two germline ends. The CDR3 consists of 14 residues. The germline CDR1 and CDR2 sequences are LNHNV and YYDKDF (reference sequence). The CDR3 reads CATSRGTGNTEAFF. The CDR3 nucleotides read TGTGCCACCAGCAGAGGCACTGGGAACACTGAAGCTTTCTTT.

V gene TRBV4-2 combines with J gene TRBJ2-3; D remains unclear. The CDR3 runs 15 residues. V was cut by 0 bases and J by 6 bases, with 13 bases left in between. CDR1 and CDR2 (germline): LGHNA, YNFKEQ. DNA of the CDR3: TGTGCCAGCAGCCAAGAGGGAAGGGCATTCGATACGCAGTATTTT. Its translation is CASSQEGRAFDTQYF.

This rearrangement joins TRBV19 to TRBJ2-7; the D gene could be TRBD1 or TRBD2 (5 bases each). Trimming cost V 9 bases and J 0 bases, with 9 bases left between them. The CDR3 contains 12 residues. Germline V gene lookup returns CDR1 LNHDA and CDR2 SQIVND (reference sequence). The CDR3 loop is CASRDGSYEQYF. CDR3 nucleotides: TGTGCCAGCCGGGACGGCTCCTACGAGCAGTACTTC.

CDR3 in amino acids: CASSRATEAFF. CDR3 DNA: TGTGCCAGCAGTCGAGCCACTGAAGCTTTCTTT. V and J are TRBV6-5 and TRBJ1-1; D not resolved. Germline CDR1 and CDR2: MNHEY and SVGAGI. The CDR3 runs 11 residues. The ends were cut back, 5 bases at V and 4 bases at J, with 5 bases in the middle.